The next 22 T cell receptor beta chains were all read from a single sample in a study of monozygotic twins with inflammatory bowel disease. Reprocessing the 5' RACE reads, TCRdb reports a single entry for every CDR3 protein and omits DNA. This listing includes 150,000 to 200,000 distinct CDR3 sequences. The material sequenced was blood. The origin of the receptors is a human donor with ulcerative colitis or Crohn's disease, or a healthy co-twin of an affected twin (not recorded which).

This sequence joins TRBV3-1 and TRBJ1-2; checking the TCRdb D call of TRBD1 is not possible without DNA. CDR1 is LGHDT and CDR2 is YNNKEL in the germline V gene (reference sequence). CDR3 length: 15 amino acids. This chain's CDR3 is CASSLGGQGVYGYTF.

The gene calls are TRBV28 and TRBJ2-7; TCRdb's assignment of TRBD1 cannot be checked, as there is no DNA. The CDR3 consists of 15 residues. In germline, CDR1 is MDHEN, CDR2 SYDVKM. The CDR3 is CASSPRDRATYEQYF.

The chain links TRBV12-3 or TRBV12-4 to TRBJ1-6; TCRdb calls TRBD1, which cannot be checked without DNA. This CDR3 comprises 14 residues. The CDR3: CASRPDRQGSPLHF.

The rearrangement uses TRBV20-1 and TRBJ1-3. The germline gives CDR1 DFQATT, CDR2 SNEGSKA (reference sequence). The CDR3 covers 14 residues. The CDR3 here is CSARVWGPGNTIYF.

The chain employs TRBV20-1 and TRBJ2-1. The CDR3 is 11 amino acids. CDR1 is DFQATT and CDR2 is SNEGSKA in the germline V gene (reference sequence). The CDR3: CSAIGTLEQFF.

The rearrangement joins TRBV5-1 to TRBJ1-4; as DNA is missing, the TRBD1 call by TCRdb cannot be tested. The germline gives CDR1 SGHRS, CDR2 YFSETQ. This CDR3 contains 15 residues. This CDR3 is CASSLGTGGIEKLFF.

The rearrangement joins TRBV5-1 to TRBJ2-5; TCRdb's D call of TRBD1 is untestable without DNA. Germline CDR1 is SGHRS and CDR2 is YFSETQ. There are 16 residues in the CDR3. Here the CDR3 reads CASSSRPGGRQETQYF.

The chain is built from TRBV20-1 and TRBJ2-3; TCRdb picks TRBD2, but there is no DNA to check that call. The germline gives CDR1 DFQATT, CDR2 SNEGSKA (reference sequence). The CDR3 extends over 15 amino acids. The CDR3 loop is CSASMAGGRADTQYF.

The chain uses TRBV6-1 and TRBJ1-2. Germline values: CDR1 MNHNS, CDR2 SASEGT. The CDR3 length is 18 residues. CDR3 amino acids: CASSEFGITLLAIYGYTF.

The genes are TRBV20-1 and TRBJ2-2. The CDR3 extends over 13 amino acids. Germline CDR1 DFQATT, CDR2 SNEGSKA (reference sequence). CDR3 loop: CSARFQSTGELFF.

The rearrangement links TRBV6-1 to TRBJ2-1; the TCRdb call, TRBD1, lacks DNA for checking. The germline V gene encodes CDR1 MNHNS and CDR2 SASEGT. CDR3 size: 15 residues. CDR3 sequence: CASVWTGAPYNEQFF.

The chain carries TRBV5-1 and TRBJ2-5; TCRdb gives TRBD1 as the D gene, but with no DNA this cannot be confirmed. Per the germline V gene, CDR1 is SGHRS and CDR2 is YFSETQ. This CDR3 spans 16 amino acids. The CDR3: CASSPENGQGEETQYF.

CDR3 region: CSLGGGLAGGDTQYF. The V and J genes are TRBV29-1 and TRBJ2-3; TCRdb calls TRBD2, which cannot be checked without DNA. This CDR3 has 15 amino acids. In germline, CDR1 is SQVTM, CDR2 ANQGSEA.

This chain joins TRBV15 and TRBJ2-7; TCRdb's D call, TRBD1, is unchecked because there is no DNA. This CDR3 is 15 amino acids long. Germline CDR1 LNHNV, CDR2 YYDKDF (reference sequence). This CDR3 reads CATSSGGAFFYEQYF.

The V and J genes are TRBV11-1 and TRBJ2-3. The CDR3 contains 13 residues. CDR1 is SGHAT and CDR2 is FQDESV in the germline V gene (reference sequence). This CDR3 is CASSLAPRDTQYF.

V gene TRBV5-1 combines with J gene TRBJ1-1; there is no DNA to check the TCRdb D call of TRBD1. The CDR3 extends over 14 amino acids. The germline CDR1 and CDR2 sequences are SGHRS and YFSETQ. The CDR3 here is CASSSGQPNTEAFF.

The chain recombines TRBV5-5 with TRBJ1-2. Germline CDR1 SGHKS, CDR2 YYEKEE (reference sequence). The CDR3 is made up of 12 amino acids. CDR3 amino acids: CASSRGWEGYTF.

J is TRBJ1-1 and V is TRBV27. This CDR3 contains 12 residues. Germline CDR1 is MNHEY and CDR2 is SMNVEV (reference sequence). CDR3: CASSVLGGEAFF.

CDR3 loop: CASSLQTGTGELFF. The rearrangement links TRBV7-3 to TRBJ2-2; TCRdb lists TRBD1, though no DNA is available to test this call. Germline-derived CDR1 and CDR2 are SGHTA and FQGTGA. The CDR3 is 14 residues long.

The J gene is TRBJ2-3, the V gene TRBV7-2. This CDR3 comprises 15 residues. Per the germline V gene, CDR1 is SGHTA and CDR2 is FQGNSA. The CDR3 protein is CASSLWASGKDTQYF.

Here the CDR3 reads CSVRTGDQPQHF. The chain links TRBV29-1 to TRBJ1-5; TCRdb names TRBD1, which stays unverified in the absence of DNA. The CDR3 loop spans 12 amino acids. Germline V gene sequence: CDR1 SQVTM, CDR2 ANQGSEA.

The chain joins TRBV20-1 to TRBJ1-5; as DNA is missing, the TRBD1 call by TCRdb cannot be tested. Looked up from germline, CDR1 is DFQATT and CDR2 is SNEGSKA (reference sequence). CDR3 length equals 13 residues. The CDR3 sequence is CSANRGLDQPQHF.